This is a list of T cell receptor beta chains from one sample in a study of blood T cell repertoires in COVID-19. Assay used: immunoSEQ multiplex PCR; TCRdb lists only in-frame clones, some missing. The sample contains hundreds of thousands of clones, 87% of which appear only once. The sample taken for sequencing was peripheral blood. The origin of the receptors is a woman between 35 and 50 years old who had recovered from COVID-19. CDR3s include the opening cysteine and the closing phenylalanine or tryptophan. D genes are given only for firm matches. A row's size may be missing; if present it is once, few, many or a size class.

size: -
D: TRBD1
V: TRBV2
length: 16
J: TRBJ1-3
DNA: TGTGCCAGCCTTCAGCCCGGACAGGGCTCTGGAAACACCATATATTTT
CDR3: CASLQPGQGSGNTIYF

size: -
D: -
V: TRBV6-5
length: 14
J: TRBJ1-1
DNA: TGTGCCAGCAGTTACGCGGCAGGAGGGACTGAAGCTTTCTTT
CDR3: CASSYAAGGTEAFF

size: -
D: -
V: TRBV4-3
length: 17
J: TRBJ2-3
DNA: TGCGCCAGCAGCCAAGCTCCACTAGCCCCTAGCACAGATACGCAGTATTTT
CDR3: CASSQAPLAPSTDTQYF

size: -
D: -
V: TRBV6-2/TRBV6-3
length: 15
J: TRBJ2-7
DNA: TGTGCCAGCAGTTGGGGTTTAGCGAGCTCCTACGAGCAGTACTTC
CDR3: CASSWGLASSYEQYF

size: -
D: -
V: TRBV12-5
length: 13
J: TRBJ1-1
DNA: -
CDR3: CASGLGTGTEAFF

size: -
D: -
V: TRBV5-5
length: 14
J: TRBJ1-1
DNA: TGTGCCAGCAGCCCTGGGCAAAGGAGGACTGAAGCTTTCTTT
CDR3: CASSPGQRRTEAFF

size: -
D: -
V: TRBV27
length: 15
J: TRBJ2-5
DNA: TGTGCCAGCAGTTTCTCTGTCGGCGGCCAAGAGACCCAGTACTTC
CDR3: CASSFSVGGQETQYF

size: -
D: -
V: TRBV6-2/TRBV6-3
length: 11
J: TRBJ1-5
DNA: TGTGCCAGCAGTTACGGGGCGCTCCAGCATTTT
CDR3: CASSYGALQHF

size: -
D: -
V: TRBV28
length: 14
J: TRBJ2-7
DNA: TGTGCCAGCAGTTCGGTGACAGGTCCCTACGAGCAGTACTTC
CDR3: CASSSVTGPYEQYF

size: once
D: -
V: TRBV12-3/TRBV12-4
length: 12
J: TRBJ2-1
DNA: TGTGCCAGCAGTGCCGGGAACAATGAGCAGTTCTTC
CDR3: CASSAGNNEQFF

size: -
D: -
V: TRBV25-1
length: 16
J: TRBJ2-2
DNA: TGTGCCAGCAGTGATCCCCCTCGGGGAAGCACCGGGGAGCTGTTTTTT
CDR3: CASSDPPRGSTGELFF

size: -
D: TRBD1
V: TRBV29-1
length: 15
J: TRBJ2-7
DNA: TGCAGCGTTGAAGACTCATTACAGGGGTCCTACGAGCAGTACTTC
CDR3: CSVEDSLQGSYEQYF

size: once
D: -
V: TRBV6-5
length: 16
J: TRBJ1-2
DNA: TGTGCCAGCAGTTGGGGGGTTAGGGTTCCCCCCTATGGCTACACCTTC
CDR3: CASSWGVRVPPYGYTF

size: -
D: -
V: TRBV5-6
length: 13
J: TRBJ1-6
DNA: TGTGCCAGCAGCTTGGCTGCGGGGTCACCCCTCCACTTT
CDR3: CASSLAAGSPLHF

size: -
D: -
V: TRBV11-3
length: 13
J: TRBJ1-1
DNA: TGTGCCAGCAGCCTCAGGGTGAACACTGAAGCTTTCTTT
CDR3: CASSLRVNTEAFF

size: -
D: TRBD1
V: TRBV18
length: 14
J: TRBJ1-2
DNA: TGTGCCAGCTCACCATCCGGGACAGGGAAGGGCTACACCTTC
CDR3: CASSPSGTGKGYTF

size: -
D: -
V: TRBV19
length: 13
J: TRBJ1-2
DNA: TGTGCCAGTAGTAGGGAGGGGGGCGGTGGCTACACCTTC
CDR3: CASSREGGGGYTF

size: -
D: TRBD1
V: TRBV7-2
length: 15
J: TRBJ1-2
DNA: TGTGCCAGCAGCTACAGTCGGACAGGGCCCTCTGGCTACACCTTC
CDR3: CASSYSRTGPSGYTF

size: -
D: -
V: TRBV24-1
length: 15
J: TRBJ2-5
DNA: TGTGCCACCAGTGCGGGGGGCTCAGGTAGGGAGACCCAGTACTTC
CDR3: CATSAGGSGRETQYF

size: once
D: TRBD2
V: TRBV3-1/TRBV3-2
length: 13
J: TRBJ2-5
DNA: TGTGCCACCCGGTGGGGGGGCCAAGAGACCCAGTACTTC
CDR3: CATRWGGQETQYF

size: -
D: -
V: TRBV30
length: 12
J: TRBJ1-1
DNA: TGTGCCTGGAGTCGCAGGGACACTGAAGCTTTCTTT
CDR3: CAWSRRDTEAFF

size: few
D: -
V: TRBV5-1
length: 15
J: TRBJ1-2
DNA: TGCGCCAGCAGCCCCCGGGAGGCTCGGAACTATGGCTACACCTTC
CDR3: CASSPREARNYGYTF

size: -
D: TRBD2
V: TRBV24-1
length: 16
J: TRBJ2-5
DNA: TGTGCCACCAGTGATACTGGACTAGCGGGCCAAGAGACCCAGTACTTC
CDR3: CATSDTGLAGQETQYF

size: -
D: TRBD1
V: TRBV9
length: 16
J: TRBJ1-2
DNA: TGTGCCAGCAGCGCCAGGGGGGCGGGACAGGACTATGGCTACACCTTC
CDR3: CASSARGAGQDYGYTF

size: -
D: TRBD2
V: TRBV5-1
length: 16
J: TRBJ2-3
DNA: TGCGCCAGCAGCCCGGGACTAGCGGGGGGAATTGATACGCAGTATTTT
CDR3: CASSPGLAGGIDTQYF

size: -
D: -
V: TRBV6-5
length: 14
J: TRBJ1-5
DNA: TGTGCCAGCAGTCCCCAGGATAGCAATCAGCCCCAGCATTTT
CDR3: CASSPQDSNQPQHF

size: -
D: TRBD1
V: TRBV3-1/TRBV3-2
length: 14
J: TRBJ1-2
DNA: TGTGCCAGCGGGGGAAACAGGGGGAGGTATGGCTACACCTTC
CDR3: CASGGNRGRYGYTF

size: -
D: -
V: TRBV9
length: 16
J: TRBJ2-7
DNA: TGTGCCAGCAGCGTGGGCGGGGGCCCAGGATCCTACGAGCAGTACTTC
CDR3: CASSVGGGPGSYEQYF

size: -
D: TRBD1
V: TRBV5-1
length: 18
J: TRBJ2-5
DNA: TGCGCCAGCAGCGGGGTCCGTTGGGACAGGGGATCGGCAGAGACCCAGTACTTC
CDR3: CASSGVRWDRGSAETQYF

size: -
D: -
V: TRBV4-1
length: 14
J: TRBJ2-7
DNA: TGCGCCAGCAGCCGATCGGACAGAGCCTACGAGCAGTACTTC
CDR3: CASSRSDRAYEQYF

size: -
D: TRBD1
V: TRBV29-1
length: 14
J: TRBJ1-2
DNA: TGCAGCGTGGATGGGACAGGGGGACGGTATGGCTACACCTTC
CDR3: CSVDGTGGRYGYTF

size: -
D: -
V: TRBV11-2
length: 12
J: TRBJ1-3
DNA: TGTGCCAGCAGCTTAGCGGGGGACACCATATATTTT
CDR3: CASSLAGDTIYF

size: -
D: TRBD1
V: TRBV7-9
length: 15
J: TRBJ2-7
DNA: TGTGCCAGCAGCCAAGCACAGGGGGCATTGCACGAGCAGTACTTC
CDR3: CASSQAQGALHEQYF

size: once
D: TRBD2
V: TRBV7-9
length: 12
J: TRBJ2-1
DNA: TGTGCCAGCAGTCAAAGCGGGGGGGCCGGAATCTTC
CDR3: CASSQSGGAGIF

size: -
D: -
V: TRBV12-3/TRBV12-4
length: 13
J: TRBJ2-7
DNA: TGTGCCAGCAGTACCAAGAGCTCCTACGAGCAGTACTTC
CDR3: CASSTKSSYEQYF

size: -
D: -
V: TRBV7-2
length: 14
J: TRBJ2-5
DNA: TGTGCCAGCAGCTTAATTAACTTACAAGAGACCCAGTACTTC
CDR3: CASSLINLQETQYF

size: -
D: -
V: TRBV27
length: 15
J: TRBJ1-5
DNA: TGTGCCAGCCAACTGGGGCAGGGCGGGGATCAGCCCCAGCATTTT
CDR3: CASQLGQGGDQPQHF

size: -
D: TRBD1
V: TRBV6-2/TRBV6-3
length: 19
J: TRBJ1-1
DNA: TGTGCCAGCAGCCCTAGGGAACTTAAAACAGGGGCGCGTGGGACTGAAGCTTTCTTT
CDR3: CASSPRELKTGARGTEAFF

size: -
D: TRBD1
V: TRBV27
length: 15
J: TRBJ1-2
DNA: TGTGCCAGCAGCAGAAAAGGCGGGACAGGGGTGGGCTACACCTTC
CDR3: CASSRKGGTGVGYTF

size: -
D: -
V: TRBV27
length: 15
J: TRBJ2-6
DNA: TGTGCCAGCAGTTTTGGCGGTACCGGGGCCAACGTCCTGACTTTC
CDR3: CASSFGGTGANVLTF

size: -
D: TRBD1
V: TRBV10-3
length: 13
J: TRBJ2-7
DNA: TGTGCCACCGCCGGGACAGACTCCTACGAGCAGTACTTC
CDR3: CATAGTDSYEQYF